This TCR beta chain was identified during a study of cytomegalovirus exposure and HLA in healthy donors. About this clone: What it binds is not known.

Germline trimming cut 9 bases from V and 7 bases from J; bases unmatched to any gene: 13. Germline V gives CDR1 SGHTA, CDR2 FQGTGA. The CDR3 contains 15 residues. PCR primers comprised 60 Vbeta and 13 Jbeta primers. Only in-frame clones appear in the TCRdb table, and some are missing; sequencing was by immunoSEQ multiplex PCR. The data contain 35,000 to 40,000 clones, roughly 81% of them singletons. General observations from the study: Prior analysis indicated that the majority of TCR beta V segments exhibited productivity approximately 87% or approximately 30% of the time. Later work showed greater clonal expansion in HLA-associated TCR beta chains than in equally common others. A later analysis appeared to link common viral pathogens to several of the most significant clusters.

The TCR originated in a young man in good health and CMV-seronegative. This chain connects TRBV7-3 to TRBJ2-1; 9 positions match TRBD2. The material sequenced was PBMCs. CDR3 coding DNA: TGTGCCAGTCACTACGGTAGCGGGAGTAAGAATGAGCAGTTCTTC. This sequence encodes CASHYGSGSKNEQFF.